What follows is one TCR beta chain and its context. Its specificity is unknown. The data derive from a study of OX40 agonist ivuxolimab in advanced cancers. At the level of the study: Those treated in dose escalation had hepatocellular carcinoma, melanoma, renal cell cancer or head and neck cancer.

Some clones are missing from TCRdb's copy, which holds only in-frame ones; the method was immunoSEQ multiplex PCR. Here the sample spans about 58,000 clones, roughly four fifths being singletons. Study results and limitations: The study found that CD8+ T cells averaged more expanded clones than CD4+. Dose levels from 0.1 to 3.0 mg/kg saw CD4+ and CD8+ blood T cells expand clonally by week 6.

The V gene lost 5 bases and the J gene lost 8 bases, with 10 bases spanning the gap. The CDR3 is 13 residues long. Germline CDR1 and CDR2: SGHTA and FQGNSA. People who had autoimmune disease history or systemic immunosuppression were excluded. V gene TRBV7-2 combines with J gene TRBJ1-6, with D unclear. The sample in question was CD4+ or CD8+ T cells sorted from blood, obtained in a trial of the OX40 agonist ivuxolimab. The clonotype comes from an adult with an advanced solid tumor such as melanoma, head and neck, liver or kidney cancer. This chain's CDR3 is CASSDRPDSPLHF. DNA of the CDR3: TGTGCCAGCAGCGACCGTCCCGATTCACCCCTCCACTTT.